The clone carrying this T cell receptor beta chain counts as medium-sized by frequency. The target antigen is unknown. The data stem from a study of human CD8 memory T cell subsets. Libraries for TCR beta were constructed using UMI-labeled 5' RACE. No DNA is given; TCRdb re-called the 5' RACE reads and lists each CDR3 protein once. The specimen's table records more than 9,000 distinct CDR3 sequences. RNA came from duplicate vials of roughly 150,000 sorted CD8+ T cells per subset. This CDR3 region has 15 residues. In germline, CDR1 is LNHDA, CDR2 SQIVND (reference sequence). General study points: Clonotypes that made up the stem-like memory T cell repertoire overlapped minimally with the precursor exhausted T cell repertoire. Exclusively the beta chains of the T cell receptor underwent sequencing in this study. For stem-like memory and precursor exhausted T cells, diversity was similarly high, which was not true of effector memory cells.

The specimen was CD8+ stem-like memory T cells (TSCM and TCM) sorted from PBMCs. As to subset: stem-like memory CD8 T cells (TSTEM), CCR7+ PD-1- TIGIT-. J is TRBJ1-1 and V is TRBV19. The clonotype was recovered from a human donor in good health. The CDR3 region is CASSISVAANTEAFF.